These T cell receptor beta chains were read from a single sample in a study of blood T cell repertoires in COVID-19. Sequencing used immunoSEQ multiplex PCR; TCRdb keeps in-frame clones, though not all of them. Among around 300,000 clones listed, approximately 86% were seen once. Sequencing input: PBMCs or T cells enriched from blood (not recorded which). These receptors came from a woman aged 18-30 years who had recovered from COVID-19. The CDR3 runs from the conserved cysteine through the conserved F or W. Size values are once, few and many counts, or a class for expanded clones, and some rows have none.

size: .; V: TRBV3-1/TRBV3-2; CDR3: CASSQGGGLTTPGGSYNEQFF
size: .; V: TRBV19; CDR3: CASSIGGNTEAFF
size: .; V: TRBV3-1/TRBV3-2; CDR3: CASSQAGRDRAYEQYF
size: .; V: TRBV5-5; CDR3: CASRLPTGEGGNYGYTF
size: .; V: TRBV7-8; CDR3: CASSLGARQNQPQHF
size: .; V: TRBV5-6; CDR3: CASSNAGFSYNEQFF
size: .; V: TRBV6-2/TRBV6-3; CDR3: CASSYSGHQETQYF
size: .; V: TRBV7-2; CDR3: CASSFLTSGPYNEQFF
size: .; V: TRBV7-2; CDR3: CASSPRTGEHQPQHF
size: once; V: TRBV7-8; CDR3: CASSLLQGVSYEQYF
size: .; V: TRBV6-5; CDR3: CASSTTGTGDYGYTF
size: .; V: TRBV28; CDR3: CASPPDRMNTEAFF
size: .; V: TRBV13; CDR3: CASSSDRMARNSPLHF
size: .; V: TRBV28; CDR3: CASSPGLAGGAQYF
size: few; V: TRBV9; CDR3: CASSVGANNEQFF
size: .; V: TRBV6-1; CDR3: CASSEHFGVDEKLFF
size: few; V: TRBV7-7; CDR3: CASSLDASGATGELFF
size: .; V: TRBV7-8; CDR3: CASSLTGQGLSEQFF
size: .; V: TRBV2; CDR3: CASNRRGRNQGSYEQYF
size: once; V: TRBV19; CDR3: CAAGGGQPQHF
size: .; V: TRBV2; CDR3: CASSVAEGRVQVHEQYF
size: .; V: TRBV18; CDR3: CASSQGGQNTDTQYF
size: .; V: TRBV2; CDR3: CASRHEQGGYTEAFF
size: .; V: TRBV6-2/TRBV6-3; CDR3: CASSYLGRGGGTDTQYF
size: few; V: TRBV7-8; CDR3: CASSLNRLNEKLFF
size: .; V: TRBV19; CDR3: CASSRPQGAGYGYTF
size: .; V: TRBV3-1/TRBV3-2; CDR3: CASSRLGEGEVGGYTF
size: .; V: TRBV6-2/TRBV6-3; CDR3: CASSYGSSGNTIYF
size: once; V: TRBV20-1; CDR3: CSASRLAITYEQYF
size: .; V: TRBV18; CDR3: CASSLDSPSETQYF
size: .; V: TRBV7-6; CDR3: CASSPLAGDSEELFF
size: .; V: TRBV11-2; CDR3: CASSLIRETQYF
size: .; V: TRBV7-8; CDR3: CASSFSLTGSGNTIYF
size: .; V: TRBV27; CDR3: CASSFWGSTDTQYF
size: .; V: TRBV28; CDR3: CASSPEWGDPEAGTQYF
size: .; V: TRBV11-3; CDR3: CASSSEDRIYNSPLHF
size: .; V: TRBV27; CDR3: CASAPQGQAAETQYF
size: once; V: TRBV25-1; CDR3: CASSELRDTQETQYF
size: .; V: TRBV19; CDR3: CASSPILRAGSYEQYF
size: .; V: TRBV5-6; CDR3: CASSLVNVASGNTIYF
size: .; V: TRBV11-3; CDR3: CASSLAGTGYTGELFF
size: once; V: TRBV5-1; CDR3: CASSLRQGGETQYF
size: few; V: TRBV7-3; CDR3: CASSFGQGNTEAFF
size: once; V: TRBV5-6; CDR3: CASSTRASGGSTDTQYF
size: .; V: TRBV27; CDR3: CASSLTGGDYEQYF
size: .; V: TRBV11-2; CDR3: CASSGSYNEQFF
size: .; V: TRBV5-5; CDR3: CASSLTGYNSPLHF
size: once; V: TRBV5-4; CDR3: CASSSLVVMRDEQFF
size: .; V: TRBV15; CDR3: CATSSSSGGASTYEQYF
size: .; V: TRBV18; CDR3: CASSPLSSGNSYEQYF
size: .; V: TRBV6-2/TRBV6-3; CDR3: CASSYAGPPQHF
size: .; V: TRBV5-1; CDR3: CASSLMGQNTEAFF
size: few; V: TRBV29-1; CDR3: CSVVHASGYSGNTIYF
size: .; V: TRBV30; CDR3: CAWSADSSYEQYF